Below are 28 T cell receptor beta chains sequenced from a single sample in a study of blood T cell repertoires in COVID-19. Some clones are missing from TCRdb's copy, which holds only in-frame ones; the method was immunoSEQ multiplex PCR. The table records 350,000 to 450,000 clones, approximately 90% of them present only once. The sequenced sample was PBMCs or T cells enriched from blood (not recorded which). These receptors were taken from a woman aged 40 to 50 who had been exposed to COVID-19.

The V call is TRBV28, the J call TRBJ2-5; 7 bases are a match to TRBD2. The CDR3 is made up of 16 amino acids. CDR1 and CDR2 (germline): MDHEN, SYDVKM. V lost 2 bases and J lost 1; bases outside the gene matches: 7. The CDR3 loop is CASSLDTSVTQETQYF. CDR3 in DNA: TGTGCCAGCAGTTTAGACACTAGCGTGACCCAAGAGACCCAGTACTTC.

This clone was seen once. The V and J genes are TRBV15 and TRBJ1-3, with D maybe TRBD1 (5 bases). V lost 0 bases and J lost 2, with 8 bases in between. Germline lookup yields CDR1 LNHNV and CDR2 YYDKDF (reference sequence). The CDR3 length is 15 residues. The CDR3 sequence: CATSRDRVPGNTIYF. The CDR3 DNA sequence: TGTGCCACCAGCAGAGACAGGGTCCCTGGAAACACCATATATTTT.

This chain joins TRBV3-1 (or the pseudogene TRBV3-2) and TRBJ2-5; D not resolved. Trimming took 4 bases from V and 1 from J, leaving 4 bases between them. Germline V gene lookup returns CDR1 LGHDT and CDR2 YNNKEL (reference sequence). The CDR3 is 12 residues long. CDR3 loop: CASSLLQETQYF. The CDR3 DNA reads TGTGCCAGCAGCCTTCTCCAAGAGACCCAGTACTTC.

The chain combines TRBV12-3 or TRBV12-4 with TRBJ1-2; possibly TRBD1 for D (5 bases). CDR3 size: 12 residues. Trimming took 6 bases from V and 7 from J, leaving 12 bases between them. CDR3 loop: CASSEKGFGYTF. Written as DNA, the CDR3 is TGTGCCAGCAGCGAGAAGGGGTTTGGCTACACCTTC.

The V call is TRBV18, the J call TRBJ1-1; D call uncertain. Trimming left V 5 bases short and J 5 bases short, with 9 bases between. Germline CDR1 is KGHSH and CDR2 is LQKENI. The CDR3 is made up of 12 amino acids. The CDR3 reads CASSFTETEAFF. The CDR3 DNA is TGTGCCAGCTCATTCACAGAGACTGAAGCTTTCTTT.

The chain recombines TRBV2 with TRBJ1-6; no clear D gene. The CDR3 has 13 amino acids. V was clipped by 3 bases and J by 6 bases, with 6 bases between them. Germline V lookup: CDR1 SNHLY, CDR2 FYNNEI. The CDR3 region has the DNA TGTGCCAGCAGTGATTCCCTTAATTCACCCCTCCACTTT. Amino acid sequence: CASSDSLNSPLHF.

This chain joins TRBV11-2 and TRBJ2-7; D possibly corresponds to TRBD2 (5 bases). This CDR3 region has 14 residues. Germline loops: CDR1 SGHAT, CDR2 FQNNGV. The V end lost 5 bases, the J end lost 3 bases, and 14 bases lay between the germline ends. Here the CDR3 reads CASSKGPGGYEQYF. For the CDR3, the DNA is TGTGCCAGCAGCAAAGGACCAGGAGGCTACGAGCAGTACTTC.

The chain combines TRBV19 with TRBJ1-4; TRBD1 matches 10 bases. The V and J ends lost 6 bases and 6 bases, in that order; junction bases with no gene match: 7. The CDR3 is 15 amino acids. CDR1 LNHDA and CDR2 SQIVND come from the germline V gene (reference sequence). The CDR3 DNA reads as TGTGCCAGTAGACTGGCCGGGACAGGGGATGAAAAACTGTTTTTT. It encodes CASRLAGTGDEKLFF. Full variable domain (remainder filled in from reference TRBV19 and TRBJ1-4): DGGITQSPKYLFRKEGQNVTLSCEQNLNHDAMYWYRQDPGQGLRLIYYSQIVNDFQKGDIAEGYSVSREKKESFPLTVTSAQKNPTAFYLCASRLAGTGDEKLFFGSGTQLSVL.

The chain is built from TRBV19 and TRBJ2-1, with 12 bases identical to TRBD2. The J segment lost 0 bases and the V segment lost 3 bases, leaving 3 bases of the junction unmatched. Germline CDR1 reads LNHDA; CDR2 reads SQIVND (reference sequence). CDR3 length: 17 amino acids. CDR3 DNA sequence: TGTGCCAGTAGTATGGGACTAGCGGGTAACTCCTACAATGAGCAGTTCTTC. Residues: CASSMGLAGNSYNEQFF.

The V call is TRBV5-4, the J call TRBJ1-2, with D perhaps matching TRBD1 (6 bases). The CDR3 has 15 residues. Germline V gives CDR1 SGHNT, CDR2 YYREEE (reference sequence). Trimming took off 2 bases at V and 9 bases at J, with 20 bases between the two ends. In DNA form, the CDR3 reads TGTGCCAGCAGCTTCGCCGGGACAAGGATGGGGCGCTACACCTTC. Its translation is CASSFAGTRMGRYTF.

The chain carries TRBV11-2 and TRBJ1-1, with TRBD1 matching 7 bases. CDR1 is SGHAT, CDR2 FQNNGV, per germline. V lost 5 bases and J lost 3; bases outside the gene matches: 9. The CDR3 runs to 15 residues. This CDR3 reads CASSVLQGPDTEAFF. The CDR3 region has the DNA TGTGCCAGCAGCGTCCTACAGGGGCCGGACACTGAAGCTTTCTTT.

The chain employs TRBV5-1 and TRBJ1-1; D ambiguous. Deletions cut 3 bases from V and 0 bases from J, with 9 bases between. CDR1 SGHRS and CDR2 YFSETQ come from the germline V gene. The CDR3 runs 14 residues. CDR3 loop: CASSYLTVNTEAFF. The CDR3 nucleotides are TGCGCCAGCAGCTATTTGACTGTGAACACTGAAGCTTTCTTT. The whole variable domain, filled in from reference TRBV5-1 and TRBJ1-1, reads KAGVTQTPRYLIKTRGQQVTLSCSPISGHRSVSWYQQTPGQGLQFLFEYFSETQRNKGNFPGRFSGRQFSNSRSEMNVSTLELGDSALYLCASSYLTVNTEAFFGQGTRLTVV.

V and J are TRBV6-1 and TRBJ2-6; D call uncertain. Trimming removed 3 bases from V and 3 bases from J, with 6 bases in between. This CDR3 region has 14 residues. Germline V gene sequence: CDR1 MNHNS, CDR2 SASEGT. The CDR3 sequence is CASSEGDGANVLTF. CDR3 bases: TGTGCCAGCAGTGAGGGCGATGGGGCCAACGTCCTGACTTTC.

The J gene is TRBJ2-3, the V gene TRBV19, with TRBD1 matching over 9 bases. Germline trimming cut 4 bases from V and 3 bases from J; bases unmatched to any gene: 5. This CDR3 has 15 amino acids. Germline CDR1 and CDR2: LNHDA and SQIVND (reference sequence). The CDR3 spells CASSNGQGWTDTQYF. The CDR3 DNA reads as TGTGCCAGTAGTAACGGACAGGGGTGGACAGATACGCAGTATTTT.

As regards this clone: One end of the junction does not line up with germline, which may come from a read error. The chain combines TRBV7-9 with TRBJ2-1; tentative D call: TRBD1 (7 bases). Germline V gene sequence: CDR1 SEHNR, CDR2 FQNEAQ (reference sequence). The CDR3 runs 15 residues. Here the CDR3 DNA reads TGTGCCAGCAGCCAGGGGGGACCAGGGGACAAAGAGCAGTTCTTC. This translates into CASSQGGPGDKEQFF.

The CDR3 region is CSAETGNTIYF. The CDR3 region has the DNA TGCAGCGCCGAGACGGGGAACACCATATATTTT. V usage is TRBV29-1 and J usage is TRBJ1-3; D remains ambiguous. V lost 7 bases and J lost 7, with 11 bases in between. The length of the CDR3 is 11 residues. Germline V gene data show CDR1 as SQVTM and CDR2 as ANQGSEA.

The chain recombines TRBV7-9 with TRBJ2-1, with 9 bases fitting TRBD2. Per germline, CDR1 SEHNR and CDR2 FQNEAQ (reference sequence). This CDR3 comprises 15 residues. Losses at the gene ends were 5 bases for V and 7 bases for J; bases not matched to a gene: 9. The CDR3 here is CASSLRREGRNEQFF. The DNA of the CDR3 is TGTGCCAGCAGCCTACGGCGGGAGGGCCGAAATGAGCAGTTCTTC.

This clone was detected only once. CDR3 sequence: CASSSRQTPLHF. CDR3 DNA: TGTGCCAGTAGTTCACGACAGACACCCCTCCACTTT. This chain connects TRBV19 to TRBJ1-6; possible D gene TRBD1, 5 bases. Between the trimmed V and J ends, which lost 5 bases and 11 bases, there was a span of 10 bases. The germline gives CDR1 LNHDA, CDR2 SQIVND (reference sequence). The CDR3 runs to 12 residues.

The gene calls are TRBV2 and TRBJ1-6; weak D call: TRBD1 (6 bases). The V end lost 4 bases, the J end lost 10 bases, and 20 bases lay between the germline ends. The CDR3 spans 16 residues. Germline V gene lookup returns CDR1 SNHLY and CDR2 FYNNEI. CDR3 sequence: CASSGGQFLLASPLHF. The DNA for the CDR3 is TGTGCCAGCAGTGGCGGACAGTTTCTTCTAGCCTCACCCCTCCACTTT.

This rearrangement joins TRBV2 to TRBJ1-2; 7 bases map to TRBD1. With V trimmed by 7 bases and J by 6 bases, 5 bases remained unmatched. This CDR3 is built from 12 residues. Germline V gene lookup returns CDR1 SNHLY and CDR2 FYNNEI. CDR3: CASIKQGNGYTF. CDR3 nucleotides: TGTGCCAGCATCAAACAGGGGAATGGCTACACCTTC.

V and J are TRBV4-1 and TRBJ1-2, with D tentatively TRBD1 (6 bases). Trimming cost V 0 bases and J 2 bases, with 10 bases left between them. The CDR3 has 15 amino acids. Germline CDR1 is MGHRA and CDR2 is YSYEKL. The CDR3: CASSQDPGTNYGYTF. Here the CDR3 DNA reads TGCGCCAGCAGCCAAGACCCCGGGACAAACTATGGCTACACCTTC.

The CDR3: CASSQVAGEQFF. The CDR3, as DNA: TGTGCCAGCAGCCAAGTCGCCGGGGAGCAGTTCTTC. The J gene is TRBJ2-1, the V gene TRBV3-1 (or the pseudogene TRBV3-2); the D is unclear. V lost 1 base and J lost 10, with 8 bases in between. The CDR3 totals 12 residues. Germline CDR1 and CDR2: LGHDT and YNNKEL (reference sequence).

This clone occurred once. The V call is TRBV27, the J call TRBJ2-7; D is possibly TRBD2 (5 bases). V lost 6 bases, J lost 2 bases, and 11 bases lay in between. This CDR3 is 13 amino acids long. CDR1 and CDR2 from the germline V gene are MNHEY and SMNVEV (reference sequence). The CDR3 loop reads CASRRTPTYEQYF. For the CDR3, the DNA is TGTGCCAGCAGAAGGACTCCCACCTACGAGCAGTACTTC.

The V gene is TRBV5-1, the J gene TRBJ2-3; D is possibly TRBD1 (6 bases). Trimming cost V 1 base and J 6 bases, with 12 bases left between them. Per the germline V gene, CDR1 is SGHRS and CDR2 is YFSETQ. The CDR3 runs to 14 residues. The CDR3 DNA follows: TGCGCCAGCAGCTTGTCGCAGGGGCGGGATACGCAGTATTTT. It is translated as CASSLSQGRDTQYF.

The chain recombines TRBV21-1 with TRBJ2-2; no check of the table's D call, TRBD2, against the DNA was made. TRBV21-1 corresponds to a pseudogene. The CDR3 extends over 15 amino acids. The CDR3 DNA reads as TGTGCCCGACACCCGGGACTACAAAACACCGGGGAGCTGTTTTTT. Its translation: CARHPGLQNTGELFF.

CDR3 loop: CASSYSGGASEKLFF. The CDR3 coding sequence is TGTGCCAGCAGTTACTCGGGGGGGGCGAGTGAAAAACTGTTTTTT. V and J are TRBV6-5 and TRBJ1-4; tentatively, D is TRBD1 (6 bases). The CDR3 covers 15 residues. V shed 0 bases and J shed 7 bases, with 12 bases lying between them. Germline V CDR1 and CDR2: MNHEY, SVGAGI.

This clone came up once. The chain recombines TRBV19 with TRBJ2-7, with a possible D match to TRBD2 (6 bases). CDR1 and CDR2 (germline): LNHDA, SQIVND (reference sequence). Trimming took off 5 bases at V and 3 bases at J, with 23 bases between the two ends. The CDR3 runs to 17 residues. Here the CDR3 reads CASSGSRRGKGLYEQYF. As DNA, the CDR3 is TGTGCCAGTAGTGGTTCACGACGGGGGAAGGGACTCTACGAGCAGTACTTC.

Only one count was recorded for this clone. V and J are TRBV25-1 and TRBJ1-3; the D is unclear. The CDR3 covers 14 residues. Per germline, CDR1 MGHDK and CDR2 SYGVNS. V was trimmed by 3 bases and J by 2 bases, leaving 8 bases between them. CDR3 coding DNA: TGTGCCAGCAGTGAGGCGGGCGCTGGAAACACCATATATTTT. Residues: CASSEAGAGNTIYF.